The rows below give T cell receptor beta chains drawn from one sample of a study of cytomegalovirus exposure and HLA in healthy donors. The data were produced by immunoSEQ multiplex PCR, yet TCRdb's version contains in-frame clones alone and is incomplete. The profile shows 200,000 to 250,000 clones, roughly 84% of them singletons. Sequencing input: PBMCs. These receptors originate from a boy aged 2-9 years in good health and CMV-seronegative. Both conserved end residues are part of each CDR3. Fields, in order: D gene, J gene, clone size, V gene, CDR3 DNA, CDR3 protein. The D gene is left open where the match is weak. A clone size is listed for some rows: how often the clone was seen (once, few, many), or a class if it is expanded.

d_call: TRBD2; j_call: TRBJ2-5; clone_size: .; v_call: TRBV6-5; cdr3_nt: TGTGCCAGCAGTTACACGTTAGCGGGGGAAGAGACCCAGTACTTC; cdr3_aa: CASSYTLAGEETQYF
d_call: .; j_call: TRBJ1-2; clone_size: .; v_call: TRBV14; cdr3_nt: TGTGCCAGCAGCCAAATCAGGGGCGAAGGCTACACCTTC; cdr3_aa: CASSQIRGEGYTF
d_call: .; j_call: TRBJ2-2; clone_size: .; v_call: TRBV7-9; cdr3_nt: TGTGCCAGCAGCTTAGTTTTGCGGAACACCGGGGAGCTGTTTTTT; cdr3_aa: CASSLVLRNTGELFF
d_call: TRBD1; j_call: TRBJ2-4; clone_size: .; v_call: TRBV7-9; cdr3_nt: TGTGCCAGCAGCCACGACAGGGGGCGGAACATTCAGTACTTC; cdr3_aa: CASSHDRGRNIQYF
d_call: TRBD1; j_call: TRBJ2-2; clone_size: .; v_call: TRBV9; cdr3_nt: TGTGCCAGCAGCGTAGGCAGGGGGCGTGTGACCGGGGAGCTGTTTTTT; cdr3_aa: CASSVGRGRVTGELFF
d_call: TRBD2; j_call: TRBJ2-3; clone_size: .; v_call: TRBV23-1; cdr3_nt: TGCGCCAGCAGTCAAATCCCCACGCGGGAGTACACAGATACGCAGTATTTT; cdr3_aa: CASSQIPTREYTDTQYF
d_call: TRBD1; j_call: TRBJ1-4; clone_size: .; v_call: TRBV5-1; cdr3_nt: TGCGCCAGCAGCCAAGGACAGGCGACTAATGAAAAACTGTTTTTT; cdr3_aa: CASSQGQATNEKLFF
d_call: .; j_call: TRBJ2-2; clone_size: .; v_call: TRBV11-3; cdr3_nt: TGTGCCAGCAGCCTCACATACGGGGAGCTGTTTTTT; cdr3_aa: CASSLTYGELFF
d_call: .; j_call: TRBJ1-5; clone_size: few; v_call: TRBV4-1; cdr3_nt: TGCGCCAGCAGCCCCCACCCCCAGATCTCCAATCAGCCCCAGCATTTT; cdr3_aa: CASSPHPQISNQPQHF
d_call: .; j_call: TRBJ2-1; clone_size: .; v_call: TRBV11-2; cdr3_nt: TGTGCCAGCGGTTCGGGACTGACGTCCAATGAGCAGTTCTTC; cdr3_aa: CASGSGLTSNEQFF